This TCR beta chain was observed in a study of blood T cell repertoires in COVID-19. Background on the study: The United States, Italy and Spain were the sources of the acute and convalescent COVID-19 samples. In each case, the material was cDNA or gDNA derived from T cells, B-cell-depleted T cells, or PBMCs.

The method was immunoSEQ multiplex PCR; TCRdb's version includes in-frame clones alone and lacks a portion of them. The data contain 130,000 to 150,000 clones, approximately 80% of them singletons. CDR1 is SGHRS and CDR2 is YFSETQ in the germline V gene. Between the trimmed V and J ends, which lost 0 bases and 4 bases, there was a span of 7 bases. The CDR3 consists of 13 residues. Source material: peripheral blood. The TCR originated in a human donor with acute or convalescent COVID-19. The donor label of this sample is uncertain. This chain links TRBV5-1 with TRBJ1-2; D gene uncertain. The CDR3 region is CASSLDGSYGYTF. DNA of the CDR3: TGCGCCAGCAGCTTGGACGGTTCCTATGGCTACACCTTC. Based on the CDR3 plus reference TRBV5-1 and TRBJ1-2, the full variable domain is KAGVTQTPRYLIKTRGQQVTLSCSPISGHRSVSWYQQTPGQGLQFLFEYFSETQRNKGNFPGRFSGRQFSNSRSEMNVSTLELGDSALYLCASSLDGSYGYTFGSGTRLTVV.